This entry concerns a single T cell receptor beta chain. Its antigen is unidentified. These data come from a study of tumor-infiltrating lymphocytes in primary liver carcinoma. At the level of the study: Samples returned roughly 3.5 to 7.13 million productive TCRbeta reads each. Read depth did not differ significantly between tissue types. Broader study findings: Tumors reached a significantly greater top-250-clone fraction than blood did (p = 0.039).

For each extraction, RNA and DNA were obtained together from approximately 20-30 mg of unsorted bulk tissue. Primary liver carcinomas in the patients were surgically resected. Tumor samples uniformly had over 75% viable tumor cells. Germline V gives CDR1 SQVTM, CDR2 ANQGSEA. CDR3 length: 12 amino acids. The investigators made TCR beta cDNA from about 510 ng total RNA, using a constant-region primer. Library construction for TCR beta comprised three nested multiplex PCR rounds performed with slightly modified ARM-PCR. Amplification in the first two PCR rounds was performed using TRBV1-TRBV30 forward primers and a C-beta reverse primer for 10 cycles each. TCRdb itself ran the multiplex PCR reads through MiXCR, one entry per CDR3 protein. The sample has about 200,000 distinct CDR3 sequences; just under 85% are singletons.

The receptor was derived from a middle-aged man with primary liver carcinoma and hepatitis B virus infection. Sequences were obtained from tumor tissue from primary liver carcinoma. The V call is TRBV29-1, the J call TRBJ1-5; D is perhaps TRBD1 (5 bases). CDR3: CNVGRAGQPQHF. The DNA for the CDR3 is TGCAACGTAGGCCGGGCAGGGCAACCCCAGCATTTT. Full variable domain (remainder filled in from reference TRBV29-1 and TRBJ1-5): SAVISQKPSRDICQRGTSLTIQCQVDSQVTMMFWYRQQPGQSLTLIATANQGSEATYESGFVIDKFPISRPNLTFSTLTVSNMSPEDSSIYLCNVGRAGQPQHFGDGTRLSIL.